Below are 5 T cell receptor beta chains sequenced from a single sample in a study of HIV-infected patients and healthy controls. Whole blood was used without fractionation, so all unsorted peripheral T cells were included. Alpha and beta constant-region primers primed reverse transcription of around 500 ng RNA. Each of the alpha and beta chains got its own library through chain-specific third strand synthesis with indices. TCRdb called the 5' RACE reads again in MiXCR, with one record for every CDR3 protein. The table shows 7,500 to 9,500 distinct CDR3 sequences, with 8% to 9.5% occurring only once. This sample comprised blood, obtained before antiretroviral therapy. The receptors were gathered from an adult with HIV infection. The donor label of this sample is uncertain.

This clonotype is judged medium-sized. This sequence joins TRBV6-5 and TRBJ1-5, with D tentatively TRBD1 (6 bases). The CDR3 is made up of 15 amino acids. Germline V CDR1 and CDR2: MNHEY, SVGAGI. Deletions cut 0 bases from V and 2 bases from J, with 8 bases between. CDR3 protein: CASSYSAGGNQPQHF. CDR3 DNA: TGTGCCAGCAGTTACTCAGCAGGGGGCAATCAGCCCCAGCATTTT.

The CDR3 region is CASSQARDRVYNEQFF. The CDR3 DNA reads TGTGCCAGCAGCCAAGCCCGGGACAGGGTTTACAATGAGCAGTTCTTC. V gene TRBV3-1 combines with J gene TRBJ2-1, with 9 bases aligning to TRBD1. The CDR3 has 16 amino acids. V trimming: 1 base; J trimming: 4 bases; junction bases outside the gene matches: 5. Germline CDR1 and CDR2: LGHDT and YNNKEL (reference sequence).

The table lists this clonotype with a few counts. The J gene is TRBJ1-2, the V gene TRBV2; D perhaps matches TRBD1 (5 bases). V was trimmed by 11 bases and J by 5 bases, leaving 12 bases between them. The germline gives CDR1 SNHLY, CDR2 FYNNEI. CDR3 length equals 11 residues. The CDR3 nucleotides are TGTGCCGGGACCGTCTTATATGGCTACACCTTC. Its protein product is CAGTVLYGYTF.

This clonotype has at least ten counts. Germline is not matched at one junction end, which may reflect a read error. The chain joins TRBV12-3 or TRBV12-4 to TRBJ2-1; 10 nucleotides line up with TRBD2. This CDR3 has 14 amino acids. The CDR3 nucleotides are TGTGCCAGCAGTTTAGATCCTCTAGCGGGAGTTCTGGTCTTC. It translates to CASSLDPLAGVLVF.

CDR3 coding DNA: TGTGCCAGCAGCTTAGGTCGGGTTGGGGAGACCCAGTACTTC. Protein: CASSLGRVGETQYF. The rearrangement links TRBV7-2 to TRBJ2-5; the D is unclear. V shed 1 base and J shed 5 bases, with 11 bases lying between them. Germline CDR1 SGHTA, CDR2 FQGNSA. This CDR3 contains 14 residues.